This T cell receptor beta chain was captured in a study of blood T cell repertoires in COVID-19. About the study: Spain, Italy and the United States supplied samples that represented acute and convalescent COVID-19. T cells, B-cell-depleted T cells, or PBMCs provided the cDNA or gDNA that served as material.

Details on this clone: The same CDR3 is also encoded by other DNA sequences in this sample.

Patients in Seattle were enrolled during active infection, then followed longitudinally. In the authors' methods: Estimates of nucleated cell counts were drawn from the amplification of reference gene primers. Profiling relied on immunoSEQ multiplex PCR, and the TCRdb table lists in-frame clones only, not all of them. D and trimming were read from the DNA, whereas the V and J calls and clone size are those reported in that table. The sample consists of approximately 350,000 clones, approximately 86% of them appearing once. The CDR3 extends over 15 amino acids. Germline CDR1 reads SGHRS; CDR2 reads YFSETQ. Trimming cost V 0 bases and J 3 bases; bases outside gene matches: 3.

The TCR comes from a woman aged 60-70 years with COVID-19, enrolled during active disease. The sequencing input was peripheral blood. The chain couples TRBV5-1 to TRBJ2-3, with 8 bases identical to TRBD2. This CDR3 reads CASSLGGGLTDTQYF. The CDR3 nucleotides are TGCGCCAGCAGCTTGGGCGGGGGGCTTACAGATACGCAGTATTTT.